This T cell receptor (beta chain) originates from a study of T cells in Graves' hyperthyroidism and ophthalmopathy. Regions amplified from RNA transcripts were the TCR beta CDR3 regions. During a first-round RT-PCR of the TCR CDR3, the HTBI primer set was used. TCRdb processed the multiplex PCR reads anew with MiXCR; each CDR3 protein has one entry. The data show 500,000 or so distinct CDR3 sequences, 15% to 20% seen once. This clonotype was seen repeatedly, ten times or more. The CDR3 loop spans 14 amino acids. V lost 2 bases and J lost 4, with 14 bases in between. Germline values: CDR1 DFQATT, CDR2 SNEGSKA (reference sequence).

This clonotype originated in a young woman with Graves' ophthalmopathy. The rearrangement joins TRBV20-1 to TRBJ1-2; tentative D call: TRBD1 (6 bases). The sequenced sample was blood. CDR3 DNA sequence: TGCAGTGCTAGACCCAGGGGAGTTGGCTATGGCTACACCTTC. Translation: CSARPRGVGYGYTF.